These 20 T cell receptor beta chains originate from one sample sequenced in a study of blood T cells in healthy people across ages. Primers used in a second PCR of about 7 to 12 cycles were a sample-barcoded 5' primer and a J-beta primer mix. From the 5' RACE reads, TCRdb called clonotypes with MiXCR, one entry per CDR3 protein. The sample includes roughly 800,000 distinct CDR3 sequences, 58% seen only once; the top ten take around 22%. The sample was blood. The receptors derive from a young man in good health.

This clonotype was seen a few times. This sequence joins TRBV5-1 and TRBJ2-5; D may match TRBD1 or TRBD2 (5 bases each). V gave up 0 bases and J gave up 5 bases, with 11 bases separating them. The V gene's germline CDR1 is SGHRS and CDR2 YFSETQ. The CDR3 sequence is 14 residues long. CDR3 sequence: CASSLGSGRETQYF. DNA of the CDR3: TGCGCCAGCAGCTTGGGGTCGGGACGGGAGACCCAGTACTTC. Complete variable domain (other parts from reference TRBV5-1 and TRBJ2-5): KAGVTQTPRYLIKTRGQQVTLSCSPISGHRSVSWYQQTPGQGLQFLFEYFSETQRNKGNFPGRFSGRQFSNSRSEMNVSTLELGDSALYLCASSLGSGRETQYFGPGTRLLVL.

The chain uses TRBV20-1 and TRBJ1-2, with no clear D. CDR3 length: 15 residues. Germline V gene data show CDR1 as DFQATT and CDR2 as SNEGSKA (reference sequence). The V end lost 4 bases, the J end lost 0 bases, and 15 bases lay between the germline ends. The CDR3: CSANTVMGANYGYTF. CDR3 nucleotides: TGCAGTGCTAACACAGTAATGGGAGCTAACTATGGCTACACCTTC.

Concerning this clonotype itself: An end of the junction differs from the germline gene, which may be a read error. This rearrangement joins TRBV4-1 to TRBJ2-1; TRBD2 matches 7 bases. The length of the CDR3 is 14 residues. CDR1 and CDR2 from the germline V gene are MGHRA and YSYEKL. The DNA of the CDR3 is TGCGCCAGCAGCCAAACTAGCGCCTACAATGAGCAGCTCTTC. It translates to CASSQTSAYNEQLF.

The chain couples TRBV10-3 to TRBJ2-6, with D unclear. The CDR3 is 13 residues long. The V gene lost 11 bases and the J gene lost 0 bases, with 8 bases spanning the gap. Germline V gives CDR1 ENHRY, CDR2 SYGVKD. This chain's CDR3 is CAVALSGANVLTF. DNA of the CDR3: TGTGCCGTGGCACTCTCTGGGGCCAACGTCCTGACTTTC.

Ten or more counts support this clonotype. The rearrangement joins TRBV20-1 to TRBJ2-7; D tentatively reads TRBD1 or TRBD2 (5 bases each). The ends were cut back, 6 bases at V and 4 bases at J, with 10 bases in the middle. This CDR3 contains 11 residues. Germline V gene lookup returns CDR1 DFQATT and CDR2 SNEGSKA (reference sequence). CDR3 protein: CSATREYEQYF. Here the CDR3 DNA reads TGCAGTGCCACCAGGGAGTACGAGCAGTACTTC.

The V call is TRBV6-2 or TRBV6-3, the J call TRBJ1-5; weak D call: TRBD1 (6 bases). V lost 6 bases, J lost 4 bases, and 13 bases lay in between. Germline values: CDR1 MNHEY, CDR2 SVGEGT. The CDR3 covers 14 residues. The CDR3 region has the DNA TGTGCCAGCAGGAGTGATACAGGGAATCAGCCCCAGCATTTT. Its translation: CASRSDTGNQPQHF.

This clonotype was seen a handful of times. The chain has TRBV25-1 and TRBJ1-2; 7 bases fit TRBD1. The trim removed 4 bases at V and 1 base at J, leaving 6 bases unmatched. CDR1 and CDR2 (germline): MGHDK, SYGVNS. There are 15 residues in the CDR3. For the CDR3, the DNA is TGTGCCAGCAGTGTCGGGACAGCACTTAACTATGGCTACACCTTC. Residues: CASSVGTALNYGYTF.

The chain has TRBV6-1 and TRBJ2-5, with 13 bases fitting TRBD2. The germline CDR1 and CDR2 sequences are MNHNS and SASEGT. The CDR3 has 15 residues. V was pared by 4 bases and J by 3 bases, with 2 bases of the junction left unmatched. The CDR3 sequence is CASSAGLAGEETQYF. The CDR3 DNA reads TGTGCCAGCAGTGCAGGACTAGCGGGAGAAGAGACCCAGTACTTC.

CDR3 in amino acids: CASSRPGGNQPQHF. The CDR3, as DNA: TGTGCCAGCAGCCGCCCGGGCGGCAATCAGCCCCAGCATTTT. The chain carries TRBV7-2 and TRBJ1-5; no clear D gene. CDR1 is SGHTA, CDR2 FQGNSA, per germline. The germline V and J ends were trimmed by 5 bases and 2 bases, with 10 bases remaining between them. CDR3 size: 14 residues.

V usage is TRBV7-2 and J usage is TRBJ2-7; 9 nucleotides align to TRBD2. The V gene end was trimmed by 5 bases and the J gene end by 2 bases; junction bases not matched to a gene: 7. Per the germline V gene, CDR1 is SGHTA and CDR2 is FQGNSA. CDR3 size: 15 residues. CDR3 in DNA: TGTGCCAGCAGCCCGAGAAGCGGGGGGCCCTACGAGCAGTACTTC. Its protein is CASSPRSGGPYEQYF.

The chain carries TRBV29-1 and TRBJ2-3; D gene uncertain. CDR1 is SQVTM and CDR2 is ANQGSEA in the germline V gene. There are 11 residues in the CDR3. V was cut by 7 bases and J by 4 bases, with 9 bases left in between. The CDR3 reads CSGRRADTQYF. In DNA form, the CDR3 reads TGCAGCGGGAGACGGGCAGATACGCAGTATTTT.

This clonotype was observed once. Given a much more abundant clone one base away, this may be a read error. The chain links TRBV3-1 to TRBJ1-6; possible D gene TRBD1, 6 bases. Germline-derived CDR1 and CDR2 are LGHDT and YNNKEL (reference sequence). V lost 4 bases and J 11 bases, leaving 12 bases between the germline ends. The CDR3 covers 13 residues. The CDR3 sequence is CASSPDRNAPLHF. The CDR3 coding sequence is TGTGCCAGCAGCCCGGACAGAAATGCACCCCTCCACTTT.

This clonotype was observed at least ten times. CDR3 protein: CASSLGGTNYGYTF. CDR3 in DNA: TGTGCCAGCAGCTTAGGAGGCACCAACTATGGCTACACCTTC. J is TRBJ1-2 and V is TRBV7-9; the D is unclear. The CDR3 consists of 14 residues. Germline V gives CDR1 SEHNR, CDR2 FQNEAQ (reference sequence). Trimming removed 1 base from V and 2 bases from J, with 8 bases in between.

The CDR3 coding sequence is TGTGCCAGCAGCTTGGCCCCGGGGAACGGCGGGACAGATACGCAGTATTTT. This codes for CASSLAPGNGGTDTQYF. V gene TRBV7-2 combines with J gene TRBJ2-3; perhaps TRBD2 as D (5 bases). Germline V lookup: CDR1 SGHTA, CDR2 FQGNSA. The CDR3 is 17 residues long. Trimming left V 3 bases short and J 3 bases short, with 19 bases between.

The chain uses TRBV21-1 and TRBJ2-7. TRBV21-1 is listed as a pseudogene. The CDR3 extends over 15 amino acids. CDR3 residues: CASSKRLRVVYEQYF. In DNA form, the CDR3 reads TGTGCCAGCAGCAAAAGGCTCCGCGTTGTATACGAGCAGTACTTC.

The V gene is TRBV25-1, the J gene TRBJ2-7; TRBD1 is a possible D gene (6 bases). The V end lost 4 bases, the J end lost 3 bases, and 10 bases lay between the germline ends. The CDR3 runs to 13 residues. Per the germline V gene, CDR1 is MGHDK and CDR2 is SYGVNS. The DNA of the CDR3 is TGTGCCAGCAGTGTACAGGGAATCTACGAGCAGTACTTC. It encodes CASSVQGIYEQYF.

V and J are TRBV5-1 and TRBJ2-5; D may be TRBD1 (6 bases). With 3 bases removed from V and 11 bases from J, the gap between germline ends came to 17 bases. The CDR3 sequence is 13 residues long. In germline, CDR1 is SGHRS, CDR2 YFSETQ. The CDR3 here is CASSSTGYNEQYF. For the CDR3, the DNA is TGCGCCAGCAGCTCAACAGGGTACAATGAGCAGTACTTC.

This rearrangement joins TRBV7-2 to TRBJ1-2; D not certain. V shed 1 base and J shed 8 bases, with 17 bases lying between them. Germline-derived CDR1 and CDR2 are SGHTA and FQGNSA. The length of the CDR3 is 15 residues. CDR3 coding DNA: TGTGCCAGCAGCTTAGTAGAGCGGGGTGGATACGGCTACACCTTC. Translating gives CASSLVERGGYGYTF.

The chain combines TRBV20-1 with TRBJ1-6, with 11 bases identical to TRBD1. Germline V gene lookup returns CDR1 DFQATT and CDR2 SNEGSKA (reference sequence). The CDR3 runs 15 residues. Unmatched junction bases numbered 8, after V lost 5 bases and J lost 8 bases. The CDR3 coding sequence is TGCAGTGCTCCCCGGGACAGGGGGATATATTCACCCCTCCACTTT. Translating gives CSAPRDRGIYSPLHF.

The rearrangement links TRBV6-2 or TRBV6-3 to TRBJ1-1, with TRBD1 identical over 10 bases. This CDR3 contains 15 residues. After removal of 5 bases from V and 7 bases from J, the junction contained 10 bases not matched to a gene. Germline values: CDR1 MNHEY, CDR2 SVGEGT. CDR3 amino acids: CASSQTGTGAIEAFF. DNA of the CDR3: TGTGCCAGCAGTCAAACCGGGACAGGGGCGATTGAAGCTTTCTTT.